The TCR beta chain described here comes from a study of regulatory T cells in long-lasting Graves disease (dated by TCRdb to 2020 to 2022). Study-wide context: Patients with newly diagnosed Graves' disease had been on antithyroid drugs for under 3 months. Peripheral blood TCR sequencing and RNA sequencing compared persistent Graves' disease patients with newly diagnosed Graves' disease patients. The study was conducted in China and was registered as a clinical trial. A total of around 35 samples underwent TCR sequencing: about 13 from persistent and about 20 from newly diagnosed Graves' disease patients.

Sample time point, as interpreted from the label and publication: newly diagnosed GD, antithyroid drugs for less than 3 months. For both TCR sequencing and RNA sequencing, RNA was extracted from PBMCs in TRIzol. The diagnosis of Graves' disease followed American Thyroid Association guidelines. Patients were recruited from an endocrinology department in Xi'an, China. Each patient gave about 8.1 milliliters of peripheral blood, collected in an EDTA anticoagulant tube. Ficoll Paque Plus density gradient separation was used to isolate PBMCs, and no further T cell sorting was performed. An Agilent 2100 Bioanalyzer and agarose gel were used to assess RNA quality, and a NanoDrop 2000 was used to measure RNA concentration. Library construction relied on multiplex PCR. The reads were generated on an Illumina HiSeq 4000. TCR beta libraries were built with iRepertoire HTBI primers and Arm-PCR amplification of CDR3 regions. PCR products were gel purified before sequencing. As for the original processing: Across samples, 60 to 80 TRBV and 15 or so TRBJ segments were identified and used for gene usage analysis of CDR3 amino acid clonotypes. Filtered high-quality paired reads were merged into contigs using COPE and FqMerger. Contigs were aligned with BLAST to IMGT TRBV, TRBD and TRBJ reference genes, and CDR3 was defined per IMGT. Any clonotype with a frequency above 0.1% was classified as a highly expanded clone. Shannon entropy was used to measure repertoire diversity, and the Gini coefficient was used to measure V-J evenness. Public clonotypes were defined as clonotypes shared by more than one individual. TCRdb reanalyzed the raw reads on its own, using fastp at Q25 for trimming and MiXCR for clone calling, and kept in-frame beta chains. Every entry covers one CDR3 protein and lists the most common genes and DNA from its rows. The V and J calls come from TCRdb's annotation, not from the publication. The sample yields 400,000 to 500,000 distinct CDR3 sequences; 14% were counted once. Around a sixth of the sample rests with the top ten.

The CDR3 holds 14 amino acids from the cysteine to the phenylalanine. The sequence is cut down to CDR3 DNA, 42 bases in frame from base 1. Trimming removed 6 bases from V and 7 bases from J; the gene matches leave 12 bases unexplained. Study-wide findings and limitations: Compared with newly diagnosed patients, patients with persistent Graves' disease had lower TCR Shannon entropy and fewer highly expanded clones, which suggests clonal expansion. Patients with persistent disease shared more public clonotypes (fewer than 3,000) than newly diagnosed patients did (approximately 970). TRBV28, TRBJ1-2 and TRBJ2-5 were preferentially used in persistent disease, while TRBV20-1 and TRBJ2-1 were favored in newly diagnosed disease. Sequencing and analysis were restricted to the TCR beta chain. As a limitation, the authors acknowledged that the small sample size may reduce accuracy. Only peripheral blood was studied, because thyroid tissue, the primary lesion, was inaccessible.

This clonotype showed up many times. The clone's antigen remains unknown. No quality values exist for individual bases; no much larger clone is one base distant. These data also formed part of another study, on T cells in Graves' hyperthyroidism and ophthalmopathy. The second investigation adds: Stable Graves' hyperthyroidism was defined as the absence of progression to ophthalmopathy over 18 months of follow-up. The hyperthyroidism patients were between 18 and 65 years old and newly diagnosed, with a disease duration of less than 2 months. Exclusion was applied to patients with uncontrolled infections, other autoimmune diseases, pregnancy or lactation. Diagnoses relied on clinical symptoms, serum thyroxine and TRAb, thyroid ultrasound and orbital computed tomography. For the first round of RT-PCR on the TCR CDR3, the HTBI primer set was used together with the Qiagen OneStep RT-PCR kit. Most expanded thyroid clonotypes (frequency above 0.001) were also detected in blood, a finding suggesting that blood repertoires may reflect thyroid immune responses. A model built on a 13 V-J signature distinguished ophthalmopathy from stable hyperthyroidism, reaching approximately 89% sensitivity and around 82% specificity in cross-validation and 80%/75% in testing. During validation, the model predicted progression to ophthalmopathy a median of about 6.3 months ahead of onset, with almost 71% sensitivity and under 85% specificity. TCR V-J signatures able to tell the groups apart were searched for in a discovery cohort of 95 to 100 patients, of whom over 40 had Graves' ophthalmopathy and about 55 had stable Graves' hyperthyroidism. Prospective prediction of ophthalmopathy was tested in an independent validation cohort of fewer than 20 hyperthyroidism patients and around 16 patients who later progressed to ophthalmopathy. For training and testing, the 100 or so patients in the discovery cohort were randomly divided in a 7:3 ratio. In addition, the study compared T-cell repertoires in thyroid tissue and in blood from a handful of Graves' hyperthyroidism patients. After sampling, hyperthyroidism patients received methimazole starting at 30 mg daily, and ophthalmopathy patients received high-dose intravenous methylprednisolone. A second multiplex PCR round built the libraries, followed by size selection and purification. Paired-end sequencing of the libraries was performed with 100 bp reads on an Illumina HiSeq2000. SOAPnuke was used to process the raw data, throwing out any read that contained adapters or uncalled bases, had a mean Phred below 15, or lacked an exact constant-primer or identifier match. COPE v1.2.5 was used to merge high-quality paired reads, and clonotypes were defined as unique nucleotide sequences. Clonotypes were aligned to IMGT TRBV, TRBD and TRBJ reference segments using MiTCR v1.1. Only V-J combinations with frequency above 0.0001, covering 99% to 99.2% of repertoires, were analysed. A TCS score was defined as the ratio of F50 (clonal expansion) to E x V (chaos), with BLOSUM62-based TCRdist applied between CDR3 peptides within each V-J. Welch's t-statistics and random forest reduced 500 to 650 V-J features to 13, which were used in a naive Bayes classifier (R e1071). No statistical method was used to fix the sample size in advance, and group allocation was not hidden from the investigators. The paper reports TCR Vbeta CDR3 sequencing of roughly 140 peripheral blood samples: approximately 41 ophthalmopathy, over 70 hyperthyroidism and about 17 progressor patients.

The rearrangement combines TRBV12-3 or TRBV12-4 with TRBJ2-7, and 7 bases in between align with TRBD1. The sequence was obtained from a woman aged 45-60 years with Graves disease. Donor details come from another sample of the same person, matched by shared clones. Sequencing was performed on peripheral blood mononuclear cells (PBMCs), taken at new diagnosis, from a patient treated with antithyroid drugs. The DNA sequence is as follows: TGTGCCAGCAGGGGAAGACAGGGTCCGGGGGAGCAGTACTTC. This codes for CASRGRQGPGEQYF.